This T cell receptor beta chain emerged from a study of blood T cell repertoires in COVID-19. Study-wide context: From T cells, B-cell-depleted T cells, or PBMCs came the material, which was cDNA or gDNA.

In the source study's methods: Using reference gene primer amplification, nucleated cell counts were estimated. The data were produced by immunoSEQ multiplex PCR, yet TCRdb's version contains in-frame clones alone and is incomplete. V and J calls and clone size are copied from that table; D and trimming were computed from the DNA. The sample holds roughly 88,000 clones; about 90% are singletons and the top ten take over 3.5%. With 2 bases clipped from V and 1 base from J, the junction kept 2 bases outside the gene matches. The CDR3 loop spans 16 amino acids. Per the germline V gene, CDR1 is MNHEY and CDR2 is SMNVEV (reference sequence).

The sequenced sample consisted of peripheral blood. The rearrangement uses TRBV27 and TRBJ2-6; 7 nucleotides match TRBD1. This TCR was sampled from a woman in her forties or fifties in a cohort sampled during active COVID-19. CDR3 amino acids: CASSLRTGSGANVLTF. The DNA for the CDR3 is TGTGCCAGCAGTTTACGGACAGGTTCTGGGGCCAACGTCCTGACTTTC.